This T cell receptor (beta chain) was captured in a study of cytomegalovirus exposure and HLA in healthy donors. This clone was counted a few times. CDR1 is SGHNT, CDR2 YENEEA, per germline. This CDR3 has 14 residues. V gave up 0 bases and J gave up 1 base, with 5 bases separating them. This PCR relied on a set of 60 Vbeta primers and 13 Jbeta primers. Sequencing was performed with immunoSEQ multiplex PCR; in TCRdb, only in-frame clones are kept and a portion is missing. Of approximately 69,000 clones listed, 65% to 80% are singletons. Sequenced material: PBMCs. The chain combines TRBV11-3 with TRBJ2-3; unclear D gene. The TCR originated in a man aged 40-55 years in good health and CMV-seropositive. The chain's CDR3 is CASSLEAGTDTQYF. The CDR3 DNA reads TGTGCCAGCAGCTTAGAGGCGGGCACAGATACGCAGTATTTT.